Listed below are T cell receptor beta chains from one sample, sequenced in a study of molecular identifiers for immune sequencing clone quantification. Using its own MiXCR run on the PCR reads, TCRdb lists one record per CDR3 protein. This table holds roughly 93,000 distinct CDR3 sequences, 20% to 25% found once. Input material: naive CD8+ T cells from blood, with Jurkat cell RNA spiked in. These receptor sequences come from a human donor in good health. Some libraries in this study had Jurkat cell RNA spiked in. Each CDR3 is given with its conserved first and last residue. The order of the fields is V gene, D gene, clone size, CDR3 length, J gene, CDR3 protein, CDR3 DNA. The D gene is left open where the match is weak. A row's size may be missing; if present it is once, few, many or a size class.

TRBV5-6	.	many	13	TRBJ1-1	CASSTVENTEAFF	TGTGCCAGCAGTACAGTAGAAAACACTGAAGCTTTCTTT
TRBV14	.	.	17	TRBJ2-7	CASSQDEAGGSSYEQYF	TGTGCCAGCAGCCAAGACGAGGCGGGCGGCAGCTCCTACGAGCAGTACTTC
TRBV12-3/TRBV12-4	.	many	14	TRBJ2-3	CASSFGGAGDTQYF	TGTGCCAGCAGTTTCGGAGGGGCCGGGGATACGCAGTATTTT
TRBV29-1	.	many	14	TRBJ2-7	CSVEGGAVSYEQYF	TGCAGCGTTGAGGGGGGGGCTGTGTCCTACGAGCAGTACTTC
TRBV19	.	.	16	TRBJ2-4	CASSIDTAVGRNIQYF	TGTGCCAGTAGTATAGATACGGCCGTAGGCCGAAACATTCAGTACTTC
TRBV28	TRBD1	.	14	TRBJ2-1	CASSNRDSNNEQFF	TGTGCCAGCAGTAACCGGGACAGTAACAATGAGCAGTTCTTC
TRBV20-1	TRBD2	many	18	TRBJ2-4	CSARDPSTPGGSKNIQYF	TGCAGTGCTAGAGACCCCTCGACTCCGGGAGGTTCCAAAAACATTCAGTACTTC
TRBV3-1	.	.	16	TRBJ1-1	CASSQGLVGTNTEAFF	TGTGCCAGCAGCCAAGGGCTTGTGGGTACGAACACTGAAGCTTTCTTT
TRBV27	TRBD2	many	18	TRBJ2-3	CASSLLGLAGGPTDTQYF	TGTGCCAGCAGTTTATTGGGACTAGCGGGAGGCCCCACAGATACGCAGTATTTT
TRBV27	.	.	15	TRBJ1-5	CASSLLGPRNQPQHF	TGTGCCAGCAGTCTGCTAGGGCCACGGAATCAGCCCCAGCATTTT
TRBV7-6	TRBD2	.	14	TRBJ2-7	CASSLTSGANEQYF	TGTGCCAGCAGCTTAACTAGCGGGGCCAACGAGCAGTACTTC
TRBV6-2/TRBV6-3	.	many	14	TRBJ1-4	CASSYFGSNEKLFF	TGTGCCAGCAGTTACTTCGGGAGTAATGAAAAACTGTTTTTT
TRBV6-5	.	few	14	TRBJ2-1	CASSYSDGYNEQFF	TGTGCCAGCAGTTACTCCGACGGATACAATGAGCAGTTCTTC
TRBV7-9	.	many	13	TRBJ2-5	CASSPEGLETQYF	TGTGCCAGCAGCCCAGAAGGGTTAGAGACCCAGTACTTC
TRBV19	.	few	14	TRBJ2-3	CASNSGEGPDTQYF	TGTGCCAGTAATAGCGGAGAAGGGCCAGATACGCAGTATTTT
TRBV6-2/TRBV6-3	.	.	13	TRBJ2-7	CASRSGQLDEQYF	TGTGCCAGCAGAAGCGGACAGCTGGACGAGCAGTACTTC
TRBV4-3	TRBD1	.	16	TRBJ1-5	CASSQDAGGSNQPQHF	TGCGCCAGCAGCCAAGACGCAGGGGGGAGCAATCAGCCCCAGCATTTT
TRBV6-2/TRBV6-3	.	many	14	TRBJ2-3	CASTKTRRTDTQYF	TGTGCCAGCACCAAAACTAGACGGACAGATACGCAGTATTTT
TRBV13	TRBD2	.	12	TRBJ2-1	CASSLGREAQFF	TGTGCCAGCAGCTTAGGCCGGGAGGCGCAGTTCTTC
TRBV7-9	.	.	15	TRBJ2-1	CASSLEGSSYNEQFF	TGTGCCAGCAGCTTAGAAGGTAGCTCCTACAATGAGCAGTTCTTC
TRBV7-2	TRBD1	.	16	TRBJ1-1	CASSPGTDLLNTEAFF	TGTGCCAGCAGCCCAGGGACAGATTTACTGAACACTGAAGCTTTCTTT
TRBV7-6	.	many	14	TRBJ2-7	CASSQTASSYEQYF	TGTGCCAGCAGCCAGACGGCCAGCTCCTACGAGCAGTACTTC
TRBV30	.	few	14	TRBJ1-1	CAWSVLRMAAEAFF	TGTGCCTGGAGTGTACTCCGGATGGCGGCTGAAGCTTTCTTT
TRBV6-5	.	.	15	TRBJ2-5	CASTVWDKGQETQYF	TGTGCCAGCACCGTTTGGGACAAGGGGCAAGAGACCCAGTACTTC
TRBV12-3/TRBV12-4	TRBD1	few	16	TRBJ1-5	CARSFSGGGGGQPQHF	TGTGCCCGCAGTTTCAGCGGGGGGGGAGGGGGCCAGCCCCAGCATTTT
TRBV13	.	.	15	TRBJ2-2	CASSLKGIDTGELFF	TGTGCCAGCAGCTTAAAAGGGATCGACACCGGGGAGCTGTTTTTT
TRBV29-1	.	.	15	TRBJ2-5	CSVEDQEYLLRSQYF	TGCAGCGTTGAAGATCAAGAATACCTCCTGAGGTCCCAGTACTTC
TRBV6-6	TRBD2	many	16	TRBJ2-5	CASSYGTSGFQETQYF	TGTGCCAGCAGCTATGGGACTAGCGGGTTCCAAGAGACCCAGTACTTC
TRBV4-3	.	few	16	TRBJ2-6	CASSQEPGAGANVLTF	TGCGCCAGCAGCCAAGAGCCCGGGGCTGGGGCCAACGTCCTGACTTTC
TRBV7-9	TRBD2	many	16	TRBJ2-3	CASSSGLAGAPDTQYF	TGTGCCAGCAGCTCCGGACTAGCGGGAGCCCCAGATACGCAGTATTTT
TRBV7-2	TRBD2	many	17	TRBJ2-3	CASSPHPSGRYTDTQYF	TGTGCCAGCAGCCCACACCCTAGCGGGAGGTACACAGATACGCAGTATTTT
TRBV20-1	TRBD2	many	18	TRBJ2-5	CSARELTTLAAVQETQYF	TGCAGTGCTAGAGAGCTCACAACACTAGCGGCGGTTCAAGAGACCCAGTACTTC
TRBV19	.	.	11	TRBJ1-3	CASSLGNTIYF	TGTGCCAGTTCTCTTGGAAACACCATATATTTT
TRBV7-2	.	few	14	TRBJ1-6	CASSLVPTFSPLHF	TGTGCCAGCAGCTTAGTTCCAACATTTTCACCCCTCCACTTT
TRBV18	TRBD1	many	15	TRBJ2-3	CASSREGQNTDTQYF	TGTGCCAGCTCAAGAGAGGGACAGAACACAGATACGCAGTATTTT
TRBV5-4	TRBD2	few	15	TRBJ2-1	CASSLSGGTYNEQFF	TGTGCCAGCAGCTTAAGCGGGGGGACCTACAATGAGCAGTTCTTC
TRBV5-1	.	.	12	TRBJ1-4	CASKGANEKLFF	TGCGCCAGCAAGGGGGCTAATGAAAAACTGTTTTTT
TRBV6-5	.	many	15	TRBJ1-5	CASSSSGNSNQPQHF	TGTGCCAGCAGTTCCTCAGGGAATAGCAATCAGCCCCAGCATTTT
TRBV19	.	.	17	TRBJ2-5	CAIPRAYSRINPETQYF	TGTGCCATCCCGAGGGCCTACAGTAGAATTAACCCCGAGACCCAGTACTTC
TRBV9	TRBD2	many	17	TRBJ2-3	CASSVRTSGSTTDTQYF	TGTGCCAGCAGCGTCCGGACTAGCGGGAGTACAACAGATACGCAGTATTTT
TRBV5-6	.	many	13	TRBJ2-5	CASSFRQQKTQYF	TGTGCCAGCAGCTTTAGACAGCAGAAGACCCAGTACTTC